This TCR beta chain was identified in a study of T cell responses to AZD1222 COVID-19 vaccine. Whole-study findings and limits: Rises in breadth and depth of Spike-specific TCRs came after two AZD1222 doses. Clonal diversity may have been underestimated, and the donors were mostly white British, with more females than males.

Between the trimmed V and J ends, which lost 2 bases and 5 bases, there was a span of 11 bases. Germline V gives CDR1 SGHAT, CDR2 FQDESV (reference sequence). The CDR3 has 14 amino acids. TCRdb's copy holds only in-frame clones and misses some; the assay was immunoSEQ multiplex PCR. The sample lists 200,000 or so clones, approximately 94% occurring once. As for this clone: What it binds is not known.

The starting material was peripheral blood, obtained on day 0 of AZD1222 vaccination. The chain has TRBV11-1 and TRBJ2-3, with TRBD1 as a possible D gene (6 bases). The receptor comes from an adult in good health. The DNA of the CDR3 is TGTGCCAGCAGCTTATCTACAGGGAAAGATACGCAGTATTTT. The encoded protein is CASSLSTGKDTQYF.